A single T cell receptor beta chain is shown here with its context. RNA, at about 0.45 to 1 ug, was reverse transcribed with random hexamers. MiXCR, run by TCRdb on the immunoSEQ multiplex PCR reads, gives a single entry per CDR3 protein. The sample carries approximately 200,000 distinct CDR3 sequences, approximately 90% recorded once. The sample originates from a study of CD8 T cells in Susac syndrome. The CDR3 length is 14 residues. Unmatched junction bases numbered 7, after V lost 6 bases and J lost 2 bases. CDR1 is WNHNN, CDR2 SYGVQD, per germline (reference sequence). This clonotype originated in a human donor with multiple sclerosis. The chain employs TRBV10-1 and TRBJ2-7; 7 bases are shared with TRBD2. Source material: CD8+ T cells from PBMCs. The CDR3 bases are TGCGCCAGCAGGGCGGCGGGGGACCCCTACGAGCAGTACTTC. It codes for CASRAAGDPYEQYF.